These 19 T cell receptor beta chains share one sample of origin, sequenced in a study of high-grade serous ovarian cancer treatment subgroups. The tumor samples were collected prior to definitive surgery or chemotherapy. Generated by immunoSEQ multiplex PCR, the TCRdb table keeps only in-frame clones and is missing some. The table lists some 1,000 clones, 70% to 85% of them singletons. The sequencing sample was made of tumor tissue. These receptors came from a human donor with high-grade serous ovarian cancer.

The chain recombines TRBV9 with TRBJ2-6; D is perhaps TRBD1 (6 bases). Deletions cut 5 bases from V and 0 bases from J, with 9 bases between. This CDR3 is built from 15 residues. Germline CDR1 reads SGDLS; CDR2 reads YYNGEE. The CDR3 DNA reads as TGTGCCAGCAGAAAGGGGGACTCTGGGGCCAACGTCCTGACTTTC. Its translation is CASRKGDSGANVLTF.

This clone is judged large. The genes are TRBV7-2 and TRBJ1-2; D remains ambiguous. The germline V gene encodes CDR1 SGHTA and CDR2 FQGNSA. The CDR3 consists of 13 residues. Trimming cost V 1 base and J 8 bases, with 11 bases left between them. CDR3: CASSLGDEEGYTF. CDR3 nucleotides: TGTGCCAGCAGCTTAGGAGATGAGGAGGGCTACACCTTC.

The genes are TRBV2 and TRBJ2-7; D remains unclear. The V end was cut by 1 base, the J end by 3 bases, with 7 bases between. The germline V gene encodes CDR1 SNHLY and CDR2 FYNNEI. CDR3 length: 13 residues. The CDR3 nucleotides read TGTGCCAGCAGTGAAGACACCAACTACGAGCAGTACTTC. Residues: CASSEDTNYEQYF.

CDR3 amino acids: CASRVAGAYEQYF. CDR3 sequence (DNA): TGTGCCAGCAGGGTGGCGGGGGCCTACGAGCAGTACTTC. The J gene is TRBJ2-5, the V gene TRBV6-5; 7 nucleotides align to TRBD2. The J call is doubtful: the DNA matches TRBJ2-7 better. CDR3 size: 13 residues. Germline CDR1 MNHEY, CDR2 SVGAGI.

V usage is TRBV27 and J usage is TRBJ2-5; D uncertain. CDR3 length: 13 amino acids. Germline CDR1 and CDR2: MNHEY and SMNVEV (reference sequence). V lost 0 bases and J 7 bases, leaving 9 bases between the germline ends. CDR3 nucleotide sequence: TGTGCCAGCAGTTTATCTTCCGGAAGGACCCAGTACTTC. This codes for CASSLSSGRTQYF.

This clone was observed a few times. The chain couples TRBV7-2 to TRBJ2-2; 7 bases are a match to TRBD2. Germline assignment: CDR1 SGHTA and CDR2 FQGNSA. The CDR3 has 16 residues. Germline trimming cut 2 bases from V and 0 bases from J; bases unmatched to any gene: 3. In DNA, the CDR3 is TGTGCCAGCAGCTTAACAAGCGGGGCGAACACCGGGGAGCTGTTTTTT. The encoded protein is CASSLTSGANTGELFF.

The chain uses TRBV4-1 and TRBJ2-3, with TRBD2 identical over 9 bases. The germline gives CDR1 MGHRA, CDR2 YSYEKL. V shed 0 bases and J 10 bases; nucleotides not matched to a gene: 14. CDR3 length: 17 residues. CDR3 bases: TGCGCCAGCAGCCAAGATGCTGTGGCGGGGGGGCGTTCAGCGCAGTATTTT. This encodes CASSQDAVAGGRSAQYF.

This chain's CDR3 is CASSLDRGRSPLHF. DNA for the CDR3: TGTGCCAGCAGTCTCGACAGGGGGCGTTCACCCCTCCACTTT. The chain uses TRBV27 and TRBJ1-6; TRBD1 agrees at 10 bases. This CDR3 is built from 14 residues. With V trimmed by 5 bases and J by 9 bases, 4 bases remained unmatched. Per germline, CDR1 MNHEY and CDR2 SMNVEV (reference sequence).

In its sample, this clone was seen a few times. This chain connects TRBV21-1 to TRBJ1-4; no check of the table's D call, TRBD1, against the DNA was made. TRBV21-1 is a pseudogene segment. This CDR3 has 13 residues. CDR3: CASRGQLNEKLFF. The CDR3 nucleotides read TGTGCCAGCAGGGGACAGTTGAATGAAAAACTGTTTTTT.

The chain combines TRBV11-2 with TRBJ1-2; D might be TRBD1 (5 bases). Trimming cost V 6 bases and J 8 bases, with 16 bases left between them. The CDR3 length is 13 residues. The germline V gene encodes CDR1 SGHAT and CDR2 FQNNGV. This chain's CDR3 is CASSWGETGGYTF. In DNA form, the CDR3 reads TGTGCCAGCAGTTGGGGGGAGACGGGAGGCTACACCTTC. The full variable domain, in which reference TRBV11-2 and TRBJ1-2 provide the parts outside the CDR3, is EAGVAQSPRYKIIEKRQSVAFWCNPISGHATLYWYQQILGQGPKLLIQFQNNGVVDDSQLPKDRFSAERLKGVDSTLKIQPAKLEDSAVYLCASSWGETGGYTFGSGTRLTVV.

Notes on this clone: One end of the junction does not line up with germline, which may come from a read error. This chain uses TRBV19 with TRBJ1-1; 7 bases align to TRBD1. CDR3 length: 15 residues. Germline lookup yields CDR1 LNHDA and CDR2 SQIVND (reference sequence). The CDR3 protein is CASSPGPTGNPEAFF. The CDR3 DNA follows: TGTGCCAGTAGCCCCGGGCCGACAGGGAACCCTGAAGCTTTCTTT.

CDR3 amino acids: CASGRGASGYGYTF. The DNA for the CDR3 is TGTGCCAGCGGGAGAGGTGCTTCGGGCTATGGCTACACCTTC. The V and J genes are TRBV6-1 and TRBJ1-2; D uncertain. V dropped 8 bases and J dropped 4 bases, with 17 bases sitting between them. This CDR3 contains 14 residues. Germline CDR1 is MNHNS and CDR2 is SASEGT.

V usage is TRBV5-6 and J usage is TRBJ1-3; no definite D call. The CDR3 is 15 amino acids. V shed 2 bases and J shed 2 bases, with 11 bases lying between them. CDR1 is SGHDT and CDR2 is YYEEEE in the germline V gene. The CDR3 DNA reads as TGTGCCAGCAGCTTTTCTCAGGTCGCTGGAAACACCATATATTTT. This gives the protein CASSFSQVAGNTIYF.

The chain carries TRBV7-2 and TRBJ2-5; 15 bases agree with TRBD2. The germline V gene encodes CDR1 SGHTA and CDR2 FQGNSA. The CDR3 sequence is 15 residues long. J gave up 4 bases and V 5 bases, and 2 bases lay outside the gene matches. CDR3 protein: CASSRGLAGGETQYF. DNA of the CDR3: TGTGCCAGCAGCCGGGGACTAGCGGGGGGAGAGACCCAGTACTTC.

This clone occurred once. The V call is TRBV7-7, the J call TRBJ2-3, with TRBD2 matching over 10 bases. This CDR3 is built from 17 residues. Germline assignment: CDR1 SSHAT and CDR2 FNYEAQ (reference sequence). The J segment lost 1 base and the V segment lost 4 bases, leaving 8 bases of the junction unmatched. The CDR3 loop is CASSSARGTSGTDTQYF. CDR3 coding DNA: TGTGCCAGCAGCTCCGCCCGGGGGACTAGCGGCACAGATACGCAGTATTTT.

The table lists this clone with a few counts. The chain joins TRBV6-1 to TRBJ2-3; TRBD1 matches 11 bases. CDR1 is MNHNS, CDR2 SASEGT, per germline. V lost 2 bases and J lost 4; bases outside the gene matches: 5. CDR3 size: 16 residues. DNA of the CDR3: TGTGCCAGCAGTGAATATGGGACAGGGGGTGCAGATACGCAGTATTTT. This encodes CASSEYGTGGADTQYF.

The chain couples TRBV5-6 to TRBJ1-2; D perhaps matches TRBD1 (6 bases). This CDR3 spans 13 amino acids. Germline V gene lookup returns CDR1 SGHDT and CDR2 YYEEEE. Trimming pared 1 base from V and 6 bases from J, leaving 10 bases between. CDR3 protein: CASSLRGHHGYTF. The CDR3 nucleotides are TGTGCCAGCAGCTTGAGGGGACACCATGGCTACACCTTC.

The chain's CDR3 is CASSTGQGAYEQYF. Written as DNA, the CDR3 is TGCGCCAGCAGCACGGGACAGGGGGCCTACGAGCAGTACTTC. The V gene is TRBV5-1, the J gene TRBJ2-7; 11 nucleotides match TRBD1. The germline V gene encodes CDR1 SGHRS and CDR2 YFSETQ. This CDR3 comprises 14 residues. V lost 4 bases, J lost 2 bases, and 2 bases stayed unmatched.

This clone was recorded only once. This sequence joins TRBV18 and TRBJ2-5, with D perhaps matching TRBD1 (6 bases). Matching the DNA end better, TRBJ2-7 makes the J call doubtful. The length of the CDR3 is 14 residues. Germline CDR1 is KGHSH and CDR2 is LQKENI. The CDR3 sequence: CASSSQGITYEQYF. The CDR3 region has the DNA TGTGCCAGCTCATCACAGGGTATCACCTACGAGCAGTACTTC.